The 17 T cell receptor beta chains below were found in one sample sequenced in a study of human T cells and chemical hapten exposure. A single record per CDR3 protein comes from TCRdb applying MiXCR to the RACE reads. Of about 300,000 distinct CDR3 sequences listed, around 5.5% are singletons. Time point reported: pre-sensitization, week 0. The treatment here: therapeutic diphenylcyclopropenone sensitization with weekly scalp DPC. This specimen consisted of whole blood, obtained in connection with sensitization to the hapten diphenylcyclopropenone (DPC). The receptors were gathered from a woman aged 18-35 years with alopecia areata. Some clones in this sample may be carry-over from other donors' samples.

This clonotype came up a few times. The rearrangement links TRBV9 to TRBJ2-3, with 9 bases that match TRBD2. Germline V gene lookup returns CDR1 SGDLS and CDR2 YYNGEE. There are 15 residues in the CDR3. With V trimmed by 0 bases and J by 6 bases, 5 bases remained unmatched. The CDR3 DNA reads as TGTGCCAGCAGCGTAGGGTGCGGGGGGGCCGATACGCAGTATTTT. It specifies CASSVGCGGADTQYF.

This chain connects TRBV5-1 to TRBJ2-3, with D perhaps assigned TRBD1 or TRBD2 (5 bases each). The germline V gene has CDR1 SGHRS and CDR2 YFSETQ. V lost 0 bases and J lost 0, with 8 bases in between. This CDR3 has 15 amino acids. This CDR3 is CASSLVRDSTDTQYF. The DNA for the CDR3 is TGCGCCAGCAGCTTGGTTCGGGACAGCACAGATACGCAGTATTTT.

In this sample, this clonotype turned up many times. The CDR3 protein is CSGQLTENTEAFF. CDR3 nucleotides: TGCAGCGGCCAATTGACAGAGAACACTGAAGCTTTCTTT. V gene TRBV29-1 combines with J gene TRBJ1-1; D may be TRBD1 (5 bases). Germline CDR1 reads SQVTM; CDR2 reads ANQGSEA. The CDR3 runs 13 residues. V was shortened by 7 bases and J by 1 base, with 13 bases between the two germline ends.

At least ten counts were recorded for this clonotype. The chain couples TRBV20-1 to TRBJ1-5; D is uncertain. Trimming cost V 6 bases and J 0 bases, with 12 bases left between them. Germline V CDR1 and CDR2: DFQATT, SNEGSKA (reference sequence). This CDR3 is built from 14 residues. For the CDR3, the DNA is TGCAGTGCGGCGGGAAGTTATAGCAATCAGCCCCAGCATTTT. Translating it yields CSAAGSYSNQPQHF.

The chain uses TRBV5-4 and TRBJ2-3, with 10 bases matching TRBD2. With V trimmed by 4 bases and J by 1 base, 15 bases remained unmatched. The CDR3 sequence is 19 residues long. CDR1 and CDR2 (germline): SGHNT, YYREEE (reference sequence). The CDR3 coding sequence is TGTGCCAGCAGCCCGAGCGGGGGGGGCCCTCTTATTGGCACAGATACGCAGTATTTT. This translates into CASSPSGGGPLIGTDTQYF.

This clonotype was seen at least ten times. This rearrangement joins TRBV6-1 to TRBJ1-2; the D is unclear. The germline gives CDR1 MNHNS, CDR2 SASEGT. V shed 2 bases and J shed 3 bases, with 10 bases lying between them. This CDR3 spans 14 amino acids. The CDR3 loop reads CASSERITYYGYTF. In nucleotides, the CDR3 is TGTGCCAGCAGTGAAAGGATTACGTACTATGGCTACACCTTC.

A few counts support this clonotype. V and J are TRBV6-5 and TRBJ2-3; the D gene is possibly TRBD1 (6 bases). Trimming took 7 bases from V and 3 from J, leaving 17 bases between them. The CDR3 is 15 residues long. Germline CDR1 MNHEY, CDR2 SVGAGI. The CDR3 DNA follows: TGTGCCAGCACTCCTAGGGGGTTCCGGACAGATACGCAGTATTTT. This codes for CASTPRGFRTDTQYF.

In DNA form, the CDR3 reads TGTGCCAGCAGCTTAGACAGTATAACTTTCTTT. This codes for CASSLDSITFF. The chain joins TRBV7-9 to TRBJ1-1; no clear D. Germline V gene lookup returns CDR1 SEHNR and CDR2 FQNEAQ (reference sequence). The V end lost 1 base, the J end lost 12 bases, and 9 bases lay between the germline ends. The CDR3 totals 11 residues.

This clonotype appeared a few times. This chain uses TRBV4-2 with TRBJ2-7; 10 bases match TRBD1. The CDR3 contains 15 residues. Per germline, CDR1 LGHNA and CDR2 YNFKEQ. Trimming removed 1 base from V and 7 bases from J; junction bases left unmatched: 7. This CDR3 reads CASSQGQGAGWEQYF. CDR3 in DNA: TGTGCCAGCAGCCAAGGACAGGGGGCCGGGTGGGAGCAGTACTTC.

This clonotype was recorded at least ten times. The V gene is TRBV28, the J gene TRBJ1-6; TRBD1 matches at 8 bases. Germline V gene lookup returns CDR1 MDHEN and CDR2 SYDVKM. The CDR3 consists of 16 residues. The V segment lost 5 bases and the J segment 5 bases; nucleotides outside the gene matches: 8. DNA of the CDR3: TGTGCCAGCAGTCCATCGGACAGGGAGGATAATTCACCCCTCCACTTT. Its protein product is CASSPSDREDNSPLHF.

This clonotype appeared many times. The chain has TRBV5-6 and TRBJ2-7, with TRBD2 as a possible D gene (5 bases). The CDR3 length is 13 residues. CDR1 is SGHDT, CDR2 YYEEEE, per germline. Trimming removed 0 bases at V and 7 bases at J, with 11 bases between. The CDR3 here is CASSLGGLREQYF. CDR3 bases: TGTGCCAGCAGCTTGGGAGGGTTGCGTGAGCAGTACTTC.

The chain employs TRBV3-1 and TRBJ2-2; 10 bases map to TRBD1. The CDR3 length is 16 residues. Germline V lookup: CDR1 LGHDT, CDR2 YNNKEL (reference sequence). The V segment lost 4 bases and the J segment 4 bases; nucleotides outside the gene matches: 6. The CDR3 sequence is CASSLWDRGATGELFF. The CDR3 DNA is TGTGCCAGCAGCCTTTGGGACAGGGGCGCCACCGGGGAGCTGTTTTTT.

The sample holds many counts of this clonotype. The DNA for the CDR3 is TGTGCCAGCAGTTTAAGCCTTGAAGCTTTCTTT. It specifies CASSLSLEAFF. The chain couples TRBV12-3 or TRBV12-4 to TRBJ1-1; D gene uncertain. The V and J ends lost 2 bases and 7 bases respectively, with 5 bases between them. The CDR3 has 11 amino acids.

At least ten counts were recorded for this clonotype. The chain carries TRBV4-2 and TRBJ1-1; D is possibly TRBD1 (6 bases). This CDR3 is 13 amino acids long. The V and J ends lost 0 bases and 9 bases respectively, with 11 bases between them. CDR1 is LGHNA, CDR2 YNFKEQ, per germline. This CDR3 is CASSQETGAKAFF. DNA for the CDR3: TGTGCCAGCAGCCAAGAGACAGGAGCGAAAGCTTTCTTT.

The chain joins TRBV5-1 to TRBJ1-6; D is unclear. This CDR3 is 16 amino acids long. The V gene's germline CDR1 is SGHRS and CDR2 YFSETQ. With 0 bases removed from V and 2 bases from J, the gap between germline ends came to 9 bases. CDR3 bases: TGCGCCAGCAGCTTGGAGGACGCCGCCTATAATTCACCCCTCCACTTT. Protein sequence: CASSLEDAAYNSPLHF.

Only a few counts were recorded for this clonotype. The CDR3 DNA sequence: TGTGCCAGCAGTTATGAAGGGGGCAACGGAGGCTACACCTTC. Residues: CASSYEGGNGGYTF. The J gene is TRBJ1-2, the V gene TRBV6-5; 7 bases line up with TRBD1. This CDR3 comprises 14 residues. CDR1 is MNHEY, CDR2 SVGAGI, per germline. V shed 3 bases and J 8 bases; nucleotides not matched to a gene: 9.

In its sample, this clonotype was seen many times. This chain uses TRBV7-6 with TRBJ2-1; 10 bases are a match to TRBD1. Germline trimming cut 5 bases from V and 9 bases from J; bases unmatched to any gene: 7. Germline-derived CDR1 and CDR2 are SGHVS and FNYEAQ. This CDR3 comprises 14 residues. The CDR3 is CASSPRQGASEQFF. The CDR3, as DNA: TGTGCCAGCAGCCCGAGACAGGGGGCTAGTGAGCAGTTCTTC.